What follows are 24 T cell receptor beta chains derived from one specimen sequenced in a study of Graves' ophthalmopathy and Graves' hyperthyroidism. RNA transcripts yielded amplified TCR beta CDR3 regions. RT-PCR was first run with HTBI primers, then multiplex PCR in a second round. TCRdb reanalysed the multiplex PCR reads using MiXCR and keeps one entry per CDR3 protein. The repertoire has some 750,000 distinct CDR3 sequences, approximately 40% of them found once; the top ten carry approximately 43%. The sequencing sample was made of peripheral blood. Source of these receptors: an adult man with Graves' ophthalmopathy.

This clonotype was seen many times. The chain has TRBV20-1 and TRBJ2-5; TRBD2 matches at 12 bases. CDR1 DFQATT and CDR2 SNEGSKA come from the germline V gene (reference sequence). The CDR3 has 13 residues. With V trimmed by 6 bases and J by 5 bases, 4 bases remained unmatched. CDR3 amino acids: CSARTSGVETQYF. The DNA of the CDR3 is TGCAGTGCAAGGACTAGCGGGGTTGAGACCCAGTACTTC.

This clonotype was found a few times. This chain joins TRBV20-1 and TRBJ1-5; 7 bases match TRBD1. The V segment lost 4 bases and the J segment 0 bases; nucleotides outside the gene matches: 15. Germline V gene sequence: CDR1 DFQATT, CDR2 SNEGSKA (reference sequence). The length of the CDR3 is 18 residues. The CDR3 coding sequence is TGCAGTGCTACCAAACCGGGACAGAAAGAAGATAGCAATCAGCCCCAGCATTTT. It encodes CSATKPGQKEDSNQPQHF.

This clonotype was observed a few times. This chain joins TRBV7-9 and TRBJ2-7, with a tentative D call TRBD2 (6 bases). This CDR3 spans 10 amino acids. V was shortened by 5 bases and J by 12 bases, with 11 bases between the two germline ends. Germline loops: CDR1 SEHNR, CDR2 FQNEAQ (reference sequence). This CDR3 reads CASSQTGLYF. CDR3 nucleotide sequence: TGTGCCAGCAGCCAAACGGGACTGTACTTC.

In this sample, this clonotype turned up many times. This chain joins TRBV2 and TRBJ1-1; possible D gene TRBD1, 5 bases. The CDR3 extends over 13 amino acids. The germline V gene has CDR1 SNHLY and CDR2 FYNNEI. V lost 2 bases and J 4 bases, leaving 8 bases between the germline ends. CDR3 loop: CASSEWGRTEAFF. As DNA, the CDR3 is TGTGCCAGCAGTGAATGGGGACGCACTGAAGCTTTCTTT.

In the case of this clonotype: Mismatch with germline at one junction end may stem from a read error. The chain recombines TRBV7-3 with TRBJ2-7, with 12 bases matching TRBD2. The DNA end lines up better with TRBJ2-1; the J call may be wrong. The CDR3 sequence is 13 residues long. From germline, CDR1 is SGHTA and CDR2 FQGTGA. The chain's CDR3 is CVSSTTSGGEQFF. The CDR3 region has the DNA TGTGTCAGCAGCACGACTAGCGGGGGCGAGCAGTTCTTC.

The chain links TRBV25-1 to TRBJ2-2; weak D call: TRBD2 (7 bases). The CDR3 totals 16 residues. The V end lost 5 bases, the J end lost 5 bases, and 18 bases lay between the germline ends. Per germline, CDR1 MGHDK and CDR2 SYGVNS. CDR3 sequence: CASSPPGGGATGELFF. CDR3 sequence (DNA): TGTGCCAGCAGTCCCCCCGGCGGGGGCGCGACCGGGGAGCTGTTTTTT.

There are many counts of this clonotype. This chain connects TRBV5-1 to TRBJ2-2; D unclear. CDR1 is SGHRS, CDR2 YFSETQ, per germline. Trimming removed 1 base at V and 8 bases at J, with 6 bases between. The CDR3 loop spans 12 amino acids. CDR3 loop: CASSLPRGELFF. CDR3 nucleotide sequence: TGCGCCAGCAGCTTGCCCAGGGGGGAGCTGTTTTTT.

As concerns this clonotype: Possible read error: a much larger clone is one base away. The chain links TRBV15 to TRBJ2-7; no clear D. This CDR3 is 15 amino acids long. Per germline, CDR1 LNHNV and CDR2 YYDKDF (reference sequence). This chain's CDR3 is CATGRENTISYEQYF. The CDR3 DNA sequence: TGTGCCACCGGCAGAGAAAACACCATCTCCTACGAGCAGTACTTC. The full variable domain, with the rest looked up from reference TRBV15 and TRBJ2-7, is DAMVIQNPRYQVTQFGKPVTLSCSQTLNHNVMYWYQQKSSQAPKLLFHYYDKDFNNEADTPDNFQSRRPNTSFCFLDIRSPGLGDTAMYLCATGRENTISYEQYFGPGTRLTVT.

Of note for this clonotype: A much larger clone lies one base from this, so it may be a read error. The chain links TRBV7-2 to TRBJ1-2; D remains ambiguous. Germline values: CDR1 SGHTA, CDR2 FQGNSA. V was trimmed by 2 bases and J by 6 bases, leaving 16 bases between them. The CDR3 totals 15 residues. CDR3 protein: CASSLRVGPDHGYTF. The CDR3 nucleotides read TGTGCCAGCAGCTTAAGGGTCGGCCCCGACCATGGCTACACCTTC.

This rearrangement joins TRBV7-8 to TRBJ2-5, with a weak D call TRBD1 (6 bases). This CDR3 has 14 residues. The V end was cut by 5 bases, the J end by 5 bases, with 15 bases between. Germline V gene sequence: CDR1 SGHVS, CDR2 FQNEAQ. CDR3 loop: CASSTGQRGETQYF. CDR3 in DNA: TGTGCCAGCAGCACCGGACAGCGCGGTGAGACCCAGTACTTC.

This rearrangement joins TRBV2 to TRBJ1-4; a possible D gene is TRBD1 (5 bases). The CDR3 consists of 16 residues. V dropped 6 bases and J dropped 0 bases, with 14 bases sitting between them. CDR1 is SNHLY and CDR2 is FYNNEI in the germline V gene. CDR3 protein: CASSLMAGATNEKLFF. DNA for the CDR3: TGTGCCAGCAGCTTAATGGCGGGGGCAACTAATGAAAAACTGTTTTTT.

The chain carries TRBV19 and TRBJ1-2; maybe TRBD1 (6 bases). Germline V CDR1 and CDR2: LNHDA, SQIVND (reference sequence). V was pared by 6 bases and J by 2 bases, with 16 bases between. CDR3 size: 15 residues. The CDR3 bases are TGTGCCAGTAGGGGACGGGGGGGCTTCAACTATGGCTACACCTTC. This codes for CASRGRGGFNYGYTF.

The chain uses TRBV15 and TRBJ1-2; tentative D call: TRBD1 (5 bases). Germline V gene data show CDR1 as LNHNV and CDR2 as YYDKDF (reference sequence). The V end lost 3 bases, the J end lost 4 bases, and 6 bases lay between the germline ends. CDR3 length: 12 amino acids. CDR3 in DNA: TGTGCCACCAGCAGGGGGCTCTATGGCTACACCTTC. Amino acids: CATSRGLYGYTF.

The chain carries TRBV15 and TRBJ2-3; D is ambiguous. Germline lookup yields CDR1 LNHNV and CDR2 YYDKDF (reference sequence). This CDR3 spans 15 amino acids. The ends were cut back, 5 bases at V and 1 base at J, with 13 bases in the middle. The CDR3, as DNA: TGTGCCACCAGCGGCACGAGCGAGGGCACAGATACGCAGTATTTT. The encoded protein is CATSGTSEGTDTQYF. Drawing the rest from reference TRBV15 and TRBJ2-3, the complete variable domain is DAMVIQNPRYQVTQFGKPVTLSCSQTLNHNVMYWYQQKSSQAPKLLFHYYDKDFNNEADTPDNFQSRRPNTSFCFLDIRSPGLGDTAMYLCATSGTSEGTDTQYFGPGTRLTVL.

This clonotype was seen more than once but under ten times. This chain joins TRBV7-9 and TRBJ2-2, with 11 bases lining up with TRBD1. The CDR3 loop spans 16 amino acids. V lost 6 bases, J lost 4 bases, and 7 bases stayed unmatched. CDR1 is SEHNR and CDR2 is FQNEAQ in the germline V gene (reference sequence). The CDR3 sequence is CASRRTGGEITGELFF. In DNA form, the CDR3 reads TGTGCCAGCAGGAGGACAGGGGGCGAGATCACCGGGGAGCTGTTTTTT.

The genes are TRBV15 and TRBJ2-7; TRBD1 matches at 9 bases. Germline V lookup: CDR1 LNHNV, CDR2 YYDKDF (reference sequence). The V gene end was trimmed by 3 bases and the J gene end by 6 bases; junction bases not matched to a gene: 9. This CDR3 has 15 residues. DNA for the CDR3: TGTGCCACCAGCAGCTTAGGACAGGGGCTGAGCGAGCAGTACTTC. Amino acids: CATSSLGQGLSEQYF.

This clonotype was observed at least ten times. CDR3 loop: CATRLGREAFF. The CDR3 nucleotides read TGTGCCACCAGACTGGGGCGAGAAGCTTTCTTT. The chain couples TRBV12-3 or TRBV12-4 to TRBJ1-1, with D maybe TRBD1 (5 bases). V dropped 10 bases and J dropped 8 bases, with 14 bases sitting between them. The CDR3 contains 11 residues.

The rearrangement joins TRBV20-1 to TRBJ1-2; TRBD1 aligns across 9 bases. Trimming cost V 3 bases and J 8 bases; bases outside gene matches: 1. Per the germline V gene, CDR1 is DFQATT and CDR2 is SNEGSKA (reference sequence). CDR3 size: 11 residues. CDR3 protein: CSASTGGGYTF. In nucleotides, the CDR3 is TGCAGTGCTAGTACAGGGGGCGGCTACACCTTC.

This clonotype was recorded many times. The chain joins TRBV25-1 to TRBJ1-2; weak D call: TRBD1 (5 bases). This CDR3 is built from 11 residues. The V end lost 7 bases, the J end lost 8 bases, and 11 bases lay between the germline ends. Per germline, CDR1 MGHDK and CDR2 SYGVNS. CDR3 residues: CASNQGNGYTF. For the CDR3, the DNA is TGTGCCAGCAATCAGGGTAACGGCTACACCTTC.

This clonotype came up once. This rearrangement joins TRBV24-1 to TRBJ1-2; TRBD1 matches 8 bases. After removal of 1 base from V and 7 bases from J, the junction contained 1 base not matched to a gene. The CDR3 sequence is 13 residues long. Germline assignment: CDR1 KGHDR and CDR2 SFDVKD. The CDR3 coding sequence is TGTGCCACCAGTGATTTTGGGACAGGTGGCTACACCTTC. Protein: CATSDFGTGGYTF.

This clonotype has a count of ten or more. The CDR3 loop is CASSPLGTTSYEQYF. The CDR3 nucleotides are TGTGCCAGCAGCCCCCTTGGCACGACCTCCTACGAGCAGTACTTC. The chain joins TRBV14 to TRBJ2-7; D is unresolved. The germline gives CDR1 SGHDN, CDR2 FVKESK. Between the trimmed V and J ends, which lost 4 bases and 0 bases, there was a span of 13 bases. The CDR3 loop spans 15 amino acids.

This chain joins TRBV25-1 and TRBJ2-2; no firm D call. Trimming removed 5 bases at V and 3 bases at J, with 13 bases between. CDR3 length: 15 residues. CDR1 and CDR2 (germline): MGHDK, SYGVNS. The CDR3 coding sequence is TGTGCCAGCAGTTTATTGTCGCGGTACACCGGGGAGCTGTTTTTT. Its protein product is CASSLLSRYTGELFF.

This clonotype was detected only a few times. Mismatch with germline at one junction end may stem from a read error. The CDR3 spells CASSFFGNYGYTF. In DNA form, the CDR3 reads TGTGCCAGCAGTTTTTTCGGAAACTATGGCTACACCTTC. V gene TRBV10-3 combines with J gene TRBJ1-2; no definite D call. The CDR3 is 13 amino acids. The V gene's germline CDR1 is ENHRY and CDR2 SYGVKD.

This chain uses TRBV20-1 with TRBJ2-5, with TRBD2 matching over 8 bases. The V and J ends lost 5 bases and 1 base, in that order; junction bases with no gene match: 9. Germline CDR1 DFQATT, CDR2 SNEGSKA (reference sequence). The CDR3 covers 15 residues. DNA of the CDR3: TGCAGTGCTCCGACTAGCGCAACTAGCCAAGAGACCCAGTACTTC. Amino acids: CSAPTSATSQETQYF.